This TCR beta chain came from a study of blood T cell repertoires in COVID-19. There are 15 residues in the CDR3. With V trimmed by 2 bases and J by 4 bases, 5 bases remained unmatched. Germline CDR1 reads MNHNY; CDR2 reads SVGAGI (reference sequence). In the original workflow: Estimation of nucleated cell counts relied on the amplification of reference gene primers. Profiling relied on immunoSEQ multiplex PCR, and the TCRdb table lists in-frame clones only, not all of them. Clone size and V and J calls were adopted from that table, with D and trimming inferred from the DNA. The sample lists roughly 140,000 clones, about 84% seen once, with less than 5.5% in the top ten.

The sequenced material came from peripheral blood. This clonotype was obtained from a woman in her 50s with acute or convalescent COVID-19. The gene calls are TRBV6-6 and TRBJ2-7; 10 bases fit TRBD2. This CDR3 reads CASSYPPSGSYEQYF. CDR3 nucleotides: TGTGCCAGCAGTTACCCGCCTAGCGGGAGTTACGAGCAGTACTTC.